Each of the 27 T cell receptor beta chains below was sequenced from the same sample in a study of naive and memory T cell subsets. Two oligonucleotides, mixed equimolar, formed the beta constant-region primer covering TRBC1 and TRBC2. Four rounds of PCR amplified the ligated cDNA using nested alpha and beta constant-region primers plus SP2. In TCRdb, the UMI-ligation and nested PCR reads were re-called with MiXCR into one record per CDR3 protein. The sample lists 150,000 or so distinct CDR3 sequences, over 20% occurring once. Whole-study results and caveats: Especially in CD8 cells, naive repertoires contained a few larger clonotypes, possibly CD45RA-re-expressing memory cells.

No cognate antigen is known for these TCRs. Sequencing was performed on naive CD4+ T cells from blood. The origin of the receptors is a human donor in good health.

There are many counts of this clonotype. This CDR3 is CASSLYGSYEQYF. The CDR3 nucleotides are TGTGCCAGCAGCCTGTATGGATCCTACGAGCAGTACTTC. The chain joins TRBV3-1 to TRBJ2-7; D ambiguous. This CDR3 has 13 residues. V lost 4 bases to trimming and J lost 1 base, with 8 bases between them. The germline CDR1 and CDR2 sequences are LGHDT and YNNKEL (reference sequence).

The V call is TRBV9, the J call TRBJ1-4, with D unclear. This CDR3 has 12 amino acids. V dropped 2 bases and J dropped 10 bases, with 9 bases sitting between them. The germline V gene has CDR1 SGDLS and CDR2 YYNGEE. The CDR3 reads CASSVTQGKLFF. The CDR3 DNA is TGTGCCAGCAGCGTGACTCAAGGAAAACTGTTTTTT.

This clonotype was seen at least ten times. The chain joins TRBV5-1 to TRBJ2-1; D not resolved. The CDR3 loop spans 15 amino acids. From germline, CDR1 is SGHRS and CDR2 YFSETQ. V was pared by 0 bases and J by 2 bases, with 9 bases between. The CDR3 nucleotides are TGCGCCAGCAGCTTGGTTGGGTTACCCTACAATGAGCAGTTCTTC. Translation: CASSLVGLPYNEQFF.

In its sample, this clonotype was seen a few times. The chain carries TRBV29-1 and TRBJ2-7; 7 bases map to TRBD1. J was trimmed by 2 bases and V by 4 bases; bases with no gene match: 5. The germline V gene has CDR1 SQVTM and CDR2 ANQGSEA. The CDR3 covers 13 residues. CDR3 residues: CSVGFQGAYEQYF. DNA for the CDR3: TGCAGCGTTGGGTTCCAGGGGGCCTACGAGCAGTACTTC.

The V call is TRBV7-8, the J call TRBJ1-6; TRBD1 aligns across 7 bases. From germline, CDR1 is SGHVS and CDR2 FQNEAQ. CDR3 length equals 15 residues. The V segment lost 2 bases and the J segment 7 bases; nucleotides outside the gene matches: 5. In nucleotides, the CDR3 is TGTGCCAGCAGCTTAAGGGGACAGTCCAATTCACCCCTCCACTTT. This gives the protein CASSLRGQSNSPLHF.

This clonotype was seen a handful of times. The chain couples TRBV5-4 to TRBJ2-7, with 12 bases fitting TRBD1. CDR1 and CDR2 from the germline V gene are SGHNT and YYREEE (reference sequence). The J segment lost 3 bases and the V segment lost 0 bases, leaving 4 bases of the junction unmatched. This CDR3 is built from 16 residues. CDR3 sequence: CASSLGGTGGVYEQYF. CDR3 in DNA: TGTGCCAGCAGCTTGGGAGGGACAGGGGGCGTCTACGAGCAGTACTTC.

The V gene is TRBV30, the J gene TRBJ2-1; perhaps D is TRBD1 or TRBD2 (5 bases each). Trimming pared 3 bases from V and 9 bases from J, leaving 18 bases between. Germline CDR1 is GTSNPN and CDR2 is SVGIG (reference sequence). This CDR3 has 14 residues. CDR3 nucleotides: TGTGCCTGGAGGAGACGGGGACCGAGCGGTGAGCAGTTCTTC. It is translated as CAWRRRGPSGEQFF.

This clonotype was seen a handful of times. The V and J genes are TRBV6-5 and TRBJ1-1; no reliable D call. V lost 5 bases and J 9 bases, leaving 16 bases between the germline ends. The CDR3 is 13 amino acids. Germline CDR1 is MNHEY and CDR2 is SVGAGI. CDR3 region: CASSRSISSKAFF. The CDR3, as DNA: TGTGCCAGCAGTCGATCAATTTCAAGTAAAGCTTTCTTT.

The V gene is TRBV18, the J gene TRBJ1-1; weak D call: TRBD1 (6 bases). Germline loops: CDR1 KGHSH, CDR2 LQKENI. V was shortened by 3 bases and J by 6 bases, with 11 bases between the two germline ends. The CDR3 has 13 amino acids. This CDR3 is CASSPRQDAEAFF. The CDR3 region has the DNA TGTGCCAGCTCACCTAGACAGGACGCTGAAGCTTTCTTT.

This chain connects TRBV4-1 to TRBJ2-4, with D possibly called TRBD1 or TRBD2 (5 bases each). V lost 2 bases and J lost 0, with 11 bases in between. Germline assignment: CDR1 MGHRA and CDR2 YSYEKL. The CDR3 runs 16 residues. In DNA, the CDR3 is TGCGCCAGCAGCCAATCCGGGGCCCTAGCCAAAAACATTCAGTACTTC. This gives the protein CASSQSGALAKNIQYF.

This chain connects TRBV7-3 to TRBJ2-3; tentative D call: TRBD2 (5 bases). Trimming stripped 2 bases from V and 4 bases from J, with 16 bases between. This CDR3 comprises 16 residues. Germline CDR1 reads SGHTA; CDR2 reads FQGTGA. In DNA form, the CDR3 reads TGTGCCAGCAGCTTATCGGGGAAGACGCGGGCAGATACGCAGTATTTT. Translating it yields CASSLSGKTRADTQYF.

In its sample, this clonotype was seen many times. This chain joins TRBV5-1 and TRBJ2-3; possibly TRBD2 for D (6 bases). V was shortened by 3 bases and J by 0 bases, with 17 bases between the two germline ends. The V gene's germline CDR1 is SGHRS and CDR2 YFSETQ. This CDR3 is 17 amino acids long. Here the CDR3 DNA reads TGCGCCAGCAGCTCGTCTGGGACTCTCCCCAGCACAGATACGCAGTATTTT. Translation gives CASSSSGTLPSTDTQYF.

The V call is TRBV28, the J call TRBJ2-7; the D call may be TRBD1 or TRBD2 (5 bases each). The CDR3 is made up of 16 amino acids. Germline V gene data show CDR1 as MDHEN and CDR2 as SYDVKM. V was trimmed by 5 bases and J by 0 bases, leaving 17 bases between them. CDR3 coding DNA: TGTGCCAGCAGTGCAGCCGGGACCTATTACTCCTACGAGCAGTACTTC. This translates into CASSAAGTYYSYEQYF.

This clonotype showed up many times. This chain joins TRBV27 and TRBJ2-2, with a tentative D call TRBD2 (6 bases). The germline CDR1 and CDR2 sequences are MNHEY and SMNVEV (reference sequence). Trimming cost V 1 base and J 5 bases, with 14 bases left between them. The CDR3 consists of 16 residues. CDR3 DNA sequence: TGTGCCAGCAGTTTATTGGCCCCAGGGACTACCGGGGAGCTGTTTTTT. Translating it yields CASSLLAPGTTGELFF.

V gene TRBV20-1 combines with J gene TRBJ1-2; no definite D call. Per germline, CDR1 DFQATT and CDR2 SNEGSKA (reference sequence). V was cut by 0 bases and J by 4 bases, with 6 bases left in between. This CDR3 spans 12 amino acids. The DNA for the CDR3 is TGCAGTGCTAGAGACAAGGGCTATGGCTACACCTTC. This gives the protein CSARDKGYGYTF.

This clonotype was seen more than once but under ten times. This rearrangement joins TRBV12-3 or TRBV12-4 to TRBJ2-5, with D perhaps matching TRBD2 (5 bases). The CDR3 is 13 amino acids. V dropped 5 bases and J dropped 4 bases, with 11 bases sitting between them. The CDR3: CASSLREPETQYF. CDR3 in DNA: TGTGCCAGCAGTCTAAGGGAGCCAGAGACCCAGTACTTC.

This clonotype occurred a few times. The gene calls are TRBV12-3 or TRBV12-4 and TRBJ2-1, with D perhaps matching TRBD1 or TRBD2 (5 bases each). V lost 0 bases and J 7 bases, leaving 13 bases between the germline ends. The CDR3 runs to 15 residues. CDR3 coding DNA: TGTGCCAGCAGTTTAGCCACCGGGGCTCCTAATGAGCAGTTCTTC. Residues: CASSLATGAPNEQFF.

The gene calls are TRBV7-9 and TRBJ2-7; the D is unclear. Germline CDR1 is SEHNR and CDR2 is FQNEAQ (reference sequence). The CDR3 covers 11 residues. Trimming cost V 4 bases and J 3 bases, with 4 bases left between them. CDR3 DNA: TGTGCCAGCAGCTACGACTACGAGCAGTACTTC. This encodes CASSYDYEQYF.

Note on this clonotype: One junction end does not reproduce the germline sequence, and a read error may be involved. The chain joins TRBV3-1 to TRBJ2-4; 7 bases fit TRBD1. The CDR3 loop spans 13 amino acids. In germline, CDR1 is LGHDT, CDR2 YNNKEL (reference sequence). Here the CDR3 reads CASSQANRGTADF. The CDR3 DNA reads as TGTGCCAGCAGCCAGGCCAATAGGGGGACAGCAGACTTC.

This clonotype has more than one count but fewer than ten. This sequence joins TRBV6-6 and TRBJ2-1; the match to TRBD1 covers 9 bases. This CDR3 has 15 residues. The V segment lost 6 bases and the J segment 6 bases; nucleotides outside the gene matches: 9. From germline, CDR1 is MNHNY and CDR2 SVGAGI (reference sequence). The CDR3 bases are TGTGCCAGCAGCCTGTCACAGGGGGCCTTCAATGAGCAGTTCTTC. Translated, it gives CASSLSQGAFNEQFF.

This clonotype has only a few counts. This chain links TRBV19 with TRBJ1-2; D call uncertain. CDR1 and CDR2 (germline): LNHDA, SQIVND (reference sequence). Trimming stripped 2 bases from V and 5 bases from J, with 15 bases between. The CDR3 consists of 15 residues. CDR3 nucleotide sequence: TGTGCCAGTAGTATACAACTCCCGCTCGGATATGGCTACACCTTC. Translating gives CASSIQLPLGYGYTF.

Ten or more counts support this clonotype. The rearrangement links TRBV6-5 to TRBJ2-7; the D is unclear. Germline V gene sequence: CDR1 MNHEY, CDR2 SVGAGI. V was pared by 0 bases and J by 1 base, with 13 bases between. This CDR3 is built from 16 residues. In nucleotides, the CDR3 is TGTGCCAGCAGTTACTCTGGCTCATCTTTATCCTACGAGCAGTACTTC. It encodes CASSYSGSSLSYEQYF.

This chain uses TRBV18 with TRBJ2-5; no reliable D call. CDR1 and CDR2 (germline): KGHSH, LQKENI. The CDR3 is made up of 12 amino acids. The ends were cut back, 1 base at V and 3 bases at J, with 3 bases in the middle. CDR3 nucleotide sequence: TGTGCCAGCTCACCACTAGAAGAGACCCAGTACTTC. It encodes CASSPLEETQYF.

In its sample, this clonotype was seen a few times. The chain's CDR3 is CASSIVAGSTDTQYF. CDR3 nucleotides: TGTGCCAGTAGTATAGTGGCGGGGAGCACAGATACGCAGTATTTT. J is TRBJ2-3 and V is TRBV19; D possibly corresponds to TRBD2 (6 bases). The CDR3 is 15 residues long. Trimming cost V 1 base and J 0 bases, with 8 bases left between them. In germline, CDR1 is LNHDA, CDR2 SQIVND (reference sequence).

The CDR3 region is CASSLGLAEEQYF. The DNA of the CDR3 is TGTGCCAGCAGCTTGGGACTAGCGGAAGAGCAGTACTTC. The chain is built from TRBV5-5 and TRBJ2-7; TRBD2 aligns across 9 bases. CDR1 and CDR2 from the germline V gene are SGHKS and YYEKEE (reference sequence). J lost 7 bases, V lost 0 bases, and 2 bases had no gene match. CDR3 length: 13 amino acids.

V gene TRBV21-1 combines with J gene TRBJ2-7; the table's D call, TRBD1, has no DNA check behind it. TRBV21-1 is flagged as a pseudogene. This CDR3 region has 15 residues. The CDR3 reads CASSIGTHETYEQYF. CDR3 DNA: TGTGCCAGCAGCATCGGGACGCATGAGACCTACGAGCAGTACTTC.

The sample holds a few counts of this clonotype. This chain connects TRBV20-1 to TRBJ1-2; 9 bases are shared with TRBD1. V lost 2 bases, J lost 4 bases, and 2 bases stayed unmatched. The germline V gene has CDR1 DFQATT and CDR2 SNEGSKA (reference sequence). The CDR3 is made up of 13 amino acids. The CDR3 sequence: CSARRTGAYGYTF. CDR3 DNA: TGCAGTGCTAGACGGACAGGGGCCTATGGCTACACCTTC.